A single T cell receptor (beta chain) is shown here with its context. Antigen unknown. CDR1 and CDR2 (germline): SGHTA, FQGNSA. This CDR3 has 15 amino acids. Trimming stripped 1 base from V and 11 bases from J, with 18 bases between. This specimen belongs to a study of cytomegalovirus exposure and HLA in healthy donors. Study-wide results and caveats: About 90% or about 30% of the time was how often most TCR beta V segments were productive, according to an earlier analysis.

A multiplex PCR was run with 60 Vbeta primers and 13 Jbeta primers. Sequencing used immunoSEQ multiplex PCR; TCRdb keeps in-frame clones, though not all of them. The sample consists of approximately 89,000 clones, 60% to 80% of them appearing once. The V call is TRBV7-2, the J call TRBJ1-3; the D is unclear. Sequenced sample: PBMCs. The TCR comes from a man in his thirties or forties in good health and CMV-seronegative. The CDR3 loop reads CASSLGAYGLSSIYF. The DNA of the CDR3 is TGTGCCAGCAGCTTAGGGGCTTACGGACTGAGTTCCATATATTTT.